A selection of T cell receptor beta chains follows, all from one sample in a study of cytomegalovirus exposure and HLA in healthy donors. Profiling relied on immunoSEQ multiplex PCR, and the TCRdb table lists in-frame clones only, not all of them. The table includes about 110,000 clones, less than 80% detected once. The specimen was PBMCs. The receptor source for this set is a woman aged 30 to 39 in good health and CMV-seronegative. The CDR3 runs from the conserved cysteine through the conserved F or W.

CASSPRLAANTGELFF,TRBV18,TRBJ2-2,16
CASSEAGLAAEGEQFF,TRBV6-1,TRBJ2-1,16
CASSSRQGLSYTF,TRBV7-3,TRBJ1-2,13
CASSFKLTGANVLTF,TRBV5-6,TRBJ2-6,15
CASSPGAPPVEQYF,TRBV16,TRBJ2-7,14
CASSVGTGLRDYEQYF,TRBV9,TRBJ2-7,16
CASADRTSGSNEQFF,TRBV11-3,TRBJ2-1,15
CASSSGGGYGYTF,TRBV7-9,TRBJ1-2,13
CASSSGITDTQYF,TRBV7-2,TRBJ2-3,13
CASSLVGETEAFF,TRBV7-9,TRBJ1-1,13
CASSKDRGESYEQYF,TRBV7-9,TRBJ2-7,15
CAIRETSGRALSSYEQYF,TRBV10-3,TRBJ2-7,18
CASVPSGKYYNEQFF,TRBV7-8,TRBJ2-1,15
CASSVVDSPEQFF,TRBV9,TRBJ2-1,13
CASSVTGLGTEAFF,TRBV7-8,TRBJ1-1,14
CASSNQAGGFGANVLTF,TRBV4-3,TRBJ2-6,17
CASSEGMGSEGAVYQPQHF,TRBV6-1,TRBJ1-5,19
CASSRQGGNEQYF,TRBV27,NA,13
CASSQDGSSGRASWKAGANVLTF,TRBV14,TRBJ2-6,23
CASSLGGGWNTGELFF,TRBV7-9,TRBJ2-2,16
CASSETGEDYGYTF,TRBV7-8,TRBJ1-2,14
CASSSGQGHEKLFF,TRBV5-1,TRBJ1-4,14
CASSLGPRNNEQFF,TRBV7-2,TRBJ2-1,14
CASGETSGSTDTQYF,TRBV12-5,TRBJ2-3,15
CAIRDRQGWYRGANVLTF,TRBV10-3,TRBJ2-6,18
CAWRLAGGSYEQYF,TRBV30,TRBJ2-7,14
CASSHLTGLGEKLFF,TRBV14,TRBJ1-4,15
CASSQWTGLDEQYF,TRBV27,TRBJ2-7,14
CAWTDKWEQYF,TRBV30,TRBJ2-7,11
CASSPGQGWNTQYF,TRBV7-9,TRBJ2-3,14
CASSAGTEAFF,TRBV9,TRBJ1-1,11
CSAIPEGRTEAFF,TRBV29-1,TRBJ1-1,13
CASSLGDRHNEKLFF,TRBV5-1,TRBJ1-4,15
CANSLAGVNEQFF,TRBV28,TRBJ2-1,13
CASRTQGWNQPQHF,TRBV28,TRBJ1-5,14
CASSVGLQGNYGYTF,TRBV9,TRBJ1-2,15
CASNLAGGGNEQFF,TRBV28,TRBJ2-1,14
CAGSSRENSPLHF,TRBV6-1,TRBJ1-6,13
CASSLQGESGYTF,TRBV7-6,TRBJ1-2,13
CASSVDRRARESYGYTF,TRBV6-1,TRBJ1-2,17
CASRSGAQETQYF,TRBV6-5,TRBJ2-5,13
CASRGDRGFSYEQYF,TRBV27,TRBJ2-7,15
CASSEGLALRGDTQYF,TRBV6-1,TRBJ2-3,16
CASSVIRDTQYF,TRBV5-4,TRBJ2-3,12
CASSGRTSGSSYEQYF,TRBV7-8,NA,16
CASKWLAGGRDYNEQFF,TRBV27,TRBJ2-1,17
CASSLAVGVGYGYTF,TRBV5-1,TRBJ1-2,15
CASSIDFGTDTQYF,TRBV19,TRBJ2-3,14